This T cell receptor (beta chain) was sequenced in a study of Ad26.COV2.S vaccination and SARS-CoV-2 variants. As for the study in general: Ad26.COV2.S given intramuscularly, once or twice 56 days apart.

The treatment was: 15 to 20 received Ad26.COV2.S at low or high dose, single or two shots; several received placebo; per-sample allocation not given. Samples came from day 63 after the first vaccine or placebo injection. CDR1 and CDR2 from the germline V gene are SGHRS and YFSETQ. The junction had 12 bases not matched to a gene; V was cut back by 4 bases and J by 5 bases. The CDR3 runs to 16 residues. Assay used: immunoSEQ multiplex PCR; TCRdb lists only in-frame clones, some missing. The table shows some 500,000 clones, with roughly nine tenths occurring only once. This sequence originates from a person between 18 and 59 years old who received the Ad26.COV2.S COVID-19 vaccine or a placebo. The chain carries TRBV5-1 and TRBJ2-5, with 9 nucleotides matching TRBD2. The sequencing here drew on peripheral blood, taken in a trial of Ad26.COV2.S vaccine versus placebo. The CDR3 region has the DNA TGCGCCAGCAGCACTACGGGCGGGAGGGCCGCGGAGACCCAGTACTTC. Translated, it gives CASSTTGGRAAETQYF.